Listed below are T cell receptor beta chains from one sample, sequenced in a study of T cell responses to AZD1222 COVID-19 vaccine. The repertoire was sequenced with immunoSEQ multiplex PCR; TCRdb's copy has only in-frame clones and lacks some. This sample has approximately 150,000 clones; 90% to 95% occur once, and the top ten carry roughly 2.3%. Sequencing was performed on peripheral blood, taken on day 0 of AZD1222 vaccination. These TCRs come from an adult in good health. Both conserved end residues are part of each CDR3. Each record gives: V gene, clone size, D gene, J gene, CDR3 protein, CDR3 DNA. D genes are given only for firm matches. Clone size is stated in some rows and not others, as once, few, many or a class when expanded.

>TRBV7-8|.|TRBD1|TRBJ2-3
CASSRHRGRADTQYF
TGTGCCAGCAGCCGCCACAGGGGGCGCGCCGATACGCAGTATTTT
>TRBV28|.|.|TRBJ1-6
CASSFPLATRDSPLHF
TGTGCCAGCAGTTTCCCTTTGGCTACGAGGGATTCACCCCTCCACTTT
>TRBV2|.|TRBD1|TRBJ1-2
CASGQGYGYTF
TGTGCCAGCGGACAGGGTTATGGCTACACCTTC
>TRBV25-1|.|.|TRBJ1-3
CASTLGGGRAGNTIYF
TGTGCCAGCACTCTCGGAGGGGGAAGGGCGGGAAACACCATATATTTT
>TRBV12-5|.|TRBD1|TRBJ2-1
CASGRGQGAYNEQFF
TGTGCTAGTGGCCGCGGACAGGGGGCCTACAATGAGCAGTTCTTC
>TRBV5-1|.|.|TRBJ1-1
CASSSGPENTEAFF
TGCGCCAGCAGCTCGGGCCCGGAGAACACTGAAGCTTTCTTT
>TRBV6-5|.|TRBD1|TRBJ1-1
CASRLNRDRQERAFF
TGTGCCAGCAGGCTGAACCGGGACAGACAAGAAAGGGCTTTCTTT
>TRBV7-9|once|TRBD2|TRBJ2-7
CASSLDSSGRGEQYF
TGTGCCAGCAGCTTAGATTCCAGCGGGAGGGGCGAGCAGTACTTC
>TRBV14|.|TRBD1|TRBJ2-1
CASSPHNGQGDNEQFF
TGTGCCAGCAGCCCCCACAACGGACAGGGGGACAATGAGCAGTTCTTC
>TRBV7-8|.|.|TRBJ2-3
CASSLRGTQYF
TGTGCCAGCAGCCTCCGGGGTACGCAGTATTTT
>TRBV5-5|.|.|TRBJ1-2
CASSLLGGNYGYTF
TGTGCCAGCAGCTTGCTAGGGGGGAACTATGGCTACACCTTC
>TRBV7-8|.|TRBD1|TRBJ1-3
CASSLDRGSGNTIYF
TGTGCCAGCAGCTTGGACAGGGGCTCTGGAAACACCATATATTTT
>TRBV7-8|.|TRBD1|TRBJ1-6
CASTQTDRGHSPLHF
TGTGCCAGCACCCAAACGGACAGGGGACACTCACCCCTCCACTTT
>TRBV28|.|.|TRBJ2-7
CASDGRPSSEQYF
TGTGCGAGCGACGGACGGCCCTCCAGCGAGCAGTACTTC
>TRBV19|.|TRBD1|TRBJ1-5
CASSRPRDRVTQPQHF
TGTGCCAGTAGTAGGCCCCGGGACAGGGTAACCCAGCCCCAGCATTTT
>TRBV2|.|TRBD1|TRBJ1-4
CASRTGGRNEKLFF
TGTGCCAGCAGGACAGGGGGCCGGAATGAAAAACTGTTTTTT
>TRBV19|.|.|TRBJ1-4
CASSNRATTNEKLFF
TGTGCCAGTAGTAACCGGGCCACAACTAATGAAAAACTGTTTTTT